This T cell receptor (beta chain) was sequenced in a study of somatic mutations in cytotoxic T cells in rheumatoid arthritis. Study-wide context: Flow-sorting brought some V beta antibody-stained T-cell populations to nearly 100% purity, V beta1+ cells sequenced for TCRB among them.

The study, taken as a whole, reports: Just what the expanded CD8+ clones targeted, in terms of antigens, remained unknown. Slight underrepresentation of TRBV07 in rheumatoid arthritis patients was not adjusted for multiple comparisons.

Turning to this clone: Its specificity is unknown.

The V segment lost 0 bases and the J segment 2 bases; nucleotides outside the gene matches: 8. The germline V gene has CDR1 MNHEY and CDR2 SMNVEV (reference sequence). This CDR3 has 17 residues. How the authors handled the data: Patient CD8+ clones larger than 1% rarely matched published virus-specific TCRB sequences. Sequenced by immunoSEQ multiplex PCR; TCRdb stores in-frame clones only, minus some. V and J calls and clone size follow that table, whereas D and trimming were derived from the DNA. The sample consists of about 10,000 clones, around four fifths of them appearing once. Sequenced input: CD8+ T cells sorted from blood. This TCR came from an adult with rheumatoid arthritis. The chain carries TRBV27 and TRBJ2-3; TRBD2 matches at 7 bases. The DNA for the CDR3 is TGTGCCAGCAGTTTATCGAAGGGACTATTGGACACAGATACGCAGTATTTT. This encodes CASSLSKGLLDTDTQYF.